Below, 19 T cell receptor beta chains from the same sample are listed, as sequenced in a study of metastatic and nonmetastatic thyroid tumors. TCRdb redid the clone calls on the PCR reads using MiXCR. The sample includes roughly 90,000 clones, just under 15% of them seen just once. Patients were all untreated before their thyroid surgery. Sequenced: blood. The origin of the receptors is a female donor with papillary thyroid cancer or a benign thyroid nodule (not recorded which). Some clones in this sample may be carry-over from other donors' samples.

This clone occurred a few times. This may stem from a read error, because a much larger clone lies one nucleotide away. The chain has TRBV28 and TRBJ2-5; D is unresolved. In germline, CDR1 is MDHEN, CDR2 SYDVKM. Trimming pared 3 bases from V and 4 bases from J, leaving 12 bases between. The CDR3 length is 14 residues. The CDR3 sequence is CASSFGGLPETQYF. The CDR3 DNA reads TGTGCCAGCAGTTTTGGTGGTCTCCCAGAGACCCAGTACTTC.

This clone was picked up many times. The chain couples TRBV2 to TRBJ2-1, with 10 positions matching TRBD1. The CDR3 has 15 residues. CDR1 is SNHLY and CDR2 is FYNNEI in the germline V gene. V shed 4 bases, J shed 8 bases, and the junction held 8 bases outside the gene matches. This CDR3 is CASSATTGGGDEQFF. In DNA, the CDR3 is TGTGCCAGCAGTGCTACGACAGGGGGCGGGGATGAGCAGTTCTTC.

At least ten counts were recorded for this clone. The chain recombines TRBV11-3 with TRBJ2-3; D gene uncertain. This CDR3 spans 14 amino acids. The germline V and J ends were trimmed by 3 bases and 0 bases, with 7 bases remaining between them. From germline, CDR1 is SGHNT and CDR2 YENEEA. CDR3 protein: CASSFGGSTDTQYF. The CDR3 DNA is TGTGCCAGCAGCTTTGGCGGTAGCACAGATACGCAGTATTTT.

This clone was seen a single time. A much larger clone differs by one base, so this may be a read error. The rearrangement joins TRBV5-8 to TRBJ2-7; possible D gene TRBD2, 7 bases. The CDR3 totals 16 residues. CDR1 and CDR2 from the germline V gene are SGHTS and YDEGEE. CDR3 protein: CASSLGEGEGSHDQYF. DNA for the CDR3: TGTGCCAGCAGCCTGGGAGAGGGGGAGGGCTCCCACGATCAGTACTTC.

This clone appeared many times. The V call is TRBV9, the J call TRBJ1-3, with 9 bases aligning to TRBD1. The trim removed 4 bases at V and 4 bases at J, leaving 9 bases unmatched. Per germline, CDR1 SGDLS and CDR2 YYNGEE. The CDR3 contains 16 residues. This CDR3 reads CASSRLGQGSGNTIYF. Here the CDR3 DNA reads TGTGCCAGCAGCCGCCTGGGACAGGGTTCCGGAAACACCATATATTTT.

This clone was seen repeatedly, ten times or more. The chain recombines TRBV12-3 or TRBV12-4 with TRBJ1-2; 8 nucleotides line up with TRBD1. J lost 6 bases, V lost 7 bases, and 7 bases had no gene match. This CDR3 has 13 amino acids. The CDR3 sequence: CASNTGQGDGYTF. Here the CDR3 DNA reads TGTGCCAGCAATACTGGACAGGGTGATGGCTACACCTTC.

About this clone: One base away lies a much larger clone, so this may be a sequencing read error. V gene TRBV7-2 combines with J gene TRBJ1-2; D is possibly TRBD1 (5 bases). Germline V gene lookup returns CDR1 SGHTA and CDR2 FQGNSA. This CDR3 region has 15 residues. The CDR3 loop is CASSLGDPTMGGCTF. In nucleotides, the CDR3 is TGTGCCAGCAGCTTAGGGGACCCTACGATGGGTGGCTGCACCTTC.

A few counts support this clone. The chain carries TRBV28 and TRBJ2-1, with 10 positions matching TRBD2. Germline lookup yields CDR1 MDHEN and CDR2 SYDVKM. This CDR3 is built from 16 residues. The V gene end was trimmed by 3 bases and the J gene end by 13 bases; junction bases not matched to a gene: 15. The CDR3 protein is CASSFAGLAGDGDQFF. The CDR3 coding sequence is TGTGCCAGCAGTTTCGCGGGTCTAGCGGGGGACGGGGATCAGTTCTTC.

This clone came up many times. The CDR3 here is CASSLGGDTGELFF. Written as DNA, the CDR3 is TGTGCCAGCAGTTTAGGGGGGGACACCGGGGAGCTGTTTTTT. The chain links TRBV12-3 or TRBV12-4 to TRBJ2-2; a weak D match, TRBD2 (6 bases). There are 14 residues in the CDR3. V gave up 1 base and J gave up 3 bases, with 6 bases separating them.

This clone turned up a few times. The chain combines TRBV19 with TRBJ1-5; D gene ambiguous. CDR3 length equals 13 residues. CDR1 LNHDA and CDR2 SQIVND come from the germline V gene (reference sequence). Trimming shortened V by 7 bases and J by 5 bases, and 12 bases separated the two germline ends. The CDR3 is CASTICDDQPQHF. DNA for the CDR3: TGTGCCAGTACTATTTGTGACGATCAGCCCCAGCATTTT.

Comments on this clone: This CDR3 is missing its conserved last phenylalanine or tryptophan, likely due to a read error. It is unclear where the CDR3 begins or ends on the DNA, so no DNA is shown, and the CDR3 is as TCRdb lists it. V is TRBV7-9 and J is TRBJ1-6. Germline-derived CDR1 and CDR2 are SEHNR and FQNEAQ (reference sequence). Both ends counted, the CDR3 spans 11 residues. CDR3 residues: CASSLIEYSEI.

This clone was found many times. The same CDR3 is also encoded by other DNA sequences in this sample. The J gene is TRBJ2-7, the V gene TRBV6-2 or TRBV6-3; weak D call: TRBD1 (6 bases). Looked up from germline, CDR1 is MNHEY and CDR2 is SVGEGT. Between the trimmed V and J ends, which lost 3 bases and 5 bases, there was a span of 20 bases. The CDR3 extends over 16 amino acids. The CDR3 DNA follows: TGTGCCAGCAGTTATGGGGAAGGTGGGGGCGAGGACGAGCAGTACTTC. Translating it yields CASSYGEGGGEDEQYF.

This clone has a count of ten or more. The chain is built from TRBV19 and TRBJ2-1, with no clear D. Germline values: CDR1 LNHDA, CDR2 SQIVND (reference sequence). V gave up 0 bases and J gave up 8 bases, with 20 bases separating them. The CDR3 covers 17 residues. CDR3 protein: CASSIELRPTRHDEQFF. The CDR3 region has the DNA TGTGCCAGTAGTATAGAACTCCGGCCCACACGACACGATGAGCAGTTCTTC. The variable domain in full, with the rest retrieved from reference TRBV19 and TRBJ2-1, is DGGITQSPKYLFRKEGQNVTLSCEQNLNHDAMYWYRQDPGQGLRLIYYSQIVNDFQKGDIAEGYSVSREKKESFPLTVTSAQKNPTAFYLCASSIELRPTRHDEQFFGPGTRLTVL.

This clone was seen many times. CDR3 nucleotide sequence: TGTGCCAGCAGCTTGCAACTACTAGGGGAGACCCAGTACTTC. Its protein product is CASSLQLLGETQYF. This chain joins TRBV7-2 and TRBJ2-5, with D perhaps matching TRBD2 (5 bases). V lost 3 bases, J lost 5 bases, and 13 bases lay in between. Germline V gene data show CDR1 as SGHTA and CDR2 as FQGNSA. The CDR3 totals 14 residues. The variable domain in full, with the rest retrieved from reference TRBV7-2 and TRBJ2-5, is GAGVSQSPSNKVTEKGKDVELRCDPISGHTALYWYRQSLGQGLEFLIYFQGNSAPDKSGLPSDRFSAERTGGSVSTLTIQRTQQEDSAVYLCASSLQLLGETQYFGPGTRLLVL.

V usage is TRBV14 and J usage is TRBJ1-2; D gene ambiguous. Germline V CDR1 and CDR2: SGHDN, FVKESK. V lost 3 bases, J lost 0 bases, and 17 bases lay in between. This CDR3 spans 17 amino acids. The CDR3 region is CASSQVGPPLPNYGYTF. CDR3 bases: TGTGCCAGCAGCCAGGTTGGGCCTCCCCTCCCTAACTATGGCTACACCTTC.

This clone came up a few times. V usage is TRBV11-2 and J usage is TRBJ1-4; maybe TRBD1 (5 bases). The CDR3 extends over 15 amino acids. The germline gives CDR1 SGHAT, CDR2 FQNNGV. V was trimmed by 6 bases and J by 10 bases, leaving 21 bases between them. CDR3 sequence reads: CASRVGRGGFGKLFF. CDR3 sequence (DNA): TGTGCCAGCAGGGTCGGTCGGGGGGGTTTTGGAAAACTGTTTTTT.

This clone was observed at least ten times. The chain has TRBV18 and TRBJ1-2; TRBD1 agrees at 10 bases. With V trimmed by 3 bases and J by 8 bases, 6 bases remained unmatched. The germline CDR1 and CDR2 sequences are KGHSH and LQKENI. The CDR3 extends over 14 amino acids. The DNA for the CDR3 is TGTGCCAGCTCACCCGGGACAGGGGAAAGGGGCTACACCTTC. It translates to CASSPGTGERGYTF.

This clone was observed many times. The rearrangement uses TRBV5-6 and TRBJ2-5; 11 bases align to TRBD1. V lost 0 bases, J lost 4 bases, and 11 bases stayed unmatched. The CDR3 extends over 18 amino acids. Germline V CDR1 and CDR2: SGHDT, YYEEEE. CDR3 in amino acids: CASSLAGQGAMRPETQYF. In nucleotides, the CDR3 is TGTGCCAGCAGCTTGGCCGGACAGGGGGCGATGCGTCCAGAGACCCAGTACTTC.

Points on this clone: This may be a read error, as it is one base from a much larger clone. The chain joins TRBV19 to TRBJ2-1, with D possibly being TRBD1 (7 bases). The CDR3 is made up of 13 amino acids. Germline-derived CDR1 and CDR2 are LNHDA and SQIVND (reference sequence). This CDR3 is CASNPQGGFEKFF. The CDR3 DNA is TGTGCCAGTAACCCCCAGGGGGGTTTTGAGAAGTTCTTC.